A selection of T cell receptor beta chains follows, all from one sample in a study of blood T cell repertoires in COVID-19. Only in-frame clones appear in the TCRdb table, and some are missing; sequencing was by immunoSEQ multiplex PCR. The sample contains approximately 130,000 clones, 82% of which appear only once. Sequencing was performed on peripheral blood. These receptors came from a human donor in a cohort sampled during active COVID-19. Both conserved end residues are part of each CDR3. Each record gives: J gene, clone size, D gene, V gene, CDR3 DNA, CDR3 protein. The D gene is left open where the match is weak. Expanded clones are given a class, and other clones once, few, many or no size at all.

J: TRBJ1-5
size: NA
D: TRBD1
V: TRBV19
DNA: TGTGCCAGTAGTATAGGAGAAGGACAGGGCTTGCTGGGCAATCAGCCCCAGCATTTT
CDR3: CASSIGEGQGLLGNQPQHF

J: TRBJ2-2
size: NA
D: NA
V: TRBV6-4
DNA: TGTGCCAGCAGTGGGCCCCAACGACAGCCCGGGGAGCTGTTTTTT
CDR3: CASSGPQRQPGELFF

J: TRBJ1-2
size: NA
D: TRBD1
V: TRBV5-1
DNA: TGCGCCAGCAGCACCGGGACAGGGGGCAGGGATCTGCATGGCTACACCTTC
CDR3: CASSTGTGGRDLHGYTF

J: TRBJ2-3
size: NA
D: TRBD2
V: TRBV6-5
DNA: TGTGCCAGCAGTTACACTAGCGGGGTCACAGATACGCAGTATTTT
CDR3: CASSYTSGVTDTQYF

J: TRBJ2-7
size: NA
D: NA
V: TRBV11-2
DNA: TGTGCCAGCAGCACCACAGTCGGGGCCTACGAGCAGTACTTC
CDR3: CASSTTVGAYEQYF

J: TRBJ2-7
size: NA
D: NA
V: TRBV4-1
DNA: TGCGCCAGCAGCCAAGATTGGCCAGGGCCCTCCTACGAGCAGTACTTC
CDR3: CASSQDWPGPSYEQYF

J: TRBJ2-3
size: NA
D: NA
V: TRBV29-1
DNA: TGCAGCGTCTCTGAACGAGTCTCCACAGATACGCAGTATTTT
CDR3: CSVSERVSTDTQYF

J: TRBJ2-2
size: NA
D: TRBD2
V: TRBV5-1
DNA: TGCGCCAGCAGCTTTTGGACTAGCGGGGGTCCCAACACCGGGGAGCTGTTTTTT
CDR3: CASSFWTSGGPNTGELFF

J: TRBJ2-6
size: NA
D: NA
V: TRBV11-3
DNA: TGTGCCAGCAGCAACAGCGGAGGGGGGGCCAACGTCCTGACTTTC
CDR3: CASSNSGGGANVLTF

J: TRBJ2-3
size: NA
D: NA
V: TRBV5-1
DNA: TGCGCCAGCAGCTTGACGGACAGAGATACGCAGTATTTT
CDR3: CASSLTDRDTQYF

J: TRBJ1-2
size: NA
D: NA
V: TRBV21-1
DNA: TGTGCCAGCAGCAAGGGGACAGGGCTCTATGGCTACACCTTC
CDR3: CASSKGTGLYGYTF

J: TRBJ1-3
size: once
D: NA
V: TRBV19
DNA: TGTGCCACCCAGCGGGATTCTACCGGAAACACCATATATTTT
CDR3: CATQRDSTGNTIYF

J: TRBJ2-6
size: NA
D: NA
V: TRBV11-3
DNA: TGTGCCAGCAGCCCGGGGGGCGGTGGGGCCAACGTCCTGACTTTC
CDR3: CASSPGGGGANVLTF

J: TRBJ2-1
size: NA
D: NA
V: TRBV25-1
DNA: TGTGCCAGCAGTGAAGGGGAGGACAATGAGCAGTTCTTC
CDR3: CASSEGEDNEQFF

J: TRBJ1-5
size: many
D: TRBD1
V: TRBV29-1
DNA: TGCAGCGTCGGACTTGGGACAGCAAATCAGCCCCAGCATTTT
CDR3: CSVGLGTANQPQHF

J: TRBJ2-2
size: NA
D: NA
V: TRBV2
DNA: TGTGCCAGCAGTATAAACAGGAACACCGGGGAGCTGTTTTTT
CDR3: CASSINRNTGELFF

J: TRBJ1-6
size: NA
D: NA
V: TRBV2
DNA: TGTGCCAGCAGTGTTGAGGGTTACAATTCACCCCTCCACTTT
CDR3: CASSVEGYNSPLHF

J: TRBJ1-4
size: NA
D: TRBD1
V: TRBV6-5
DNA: TGTGCCAGCAGGCTAACAGGGGGCTGGAGGGAAAAACTGTTTTTT
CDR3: CASRLTGGWREKLFF

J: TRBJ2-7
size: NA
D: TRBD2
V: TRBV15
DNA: TGTGCCACCAGCAGAGATGTTAGCGGGACACCGTCTATACAGTACTTC
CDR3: CATSRDVSGTPSIQYF

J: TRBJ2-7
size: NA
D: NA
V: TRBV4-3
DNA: TGCGCCAGCAGCCAAGAACAGGGCTTGGGGTACGAGCAGTACTTC
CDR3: CASSQEQGLGYEQYF

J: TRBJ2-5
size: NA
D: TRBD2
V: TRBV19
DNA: TGTGCCAGTAGTAGGGGACTAGCGGGGGCCCAAGAGACCCAGTACTTC
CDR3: CASSRGLAGAQETQYF

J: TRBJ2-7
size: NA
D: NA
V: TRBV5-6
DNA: TGTGCCAGCAGCTTAGCCGGGAGCTCCTACGAGCAGTACTTC
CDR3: CASSLAGSSYEQYF

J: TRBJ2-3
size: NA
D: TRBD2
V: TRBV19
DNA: TGTGCCAGTAGTGGCCGGGGGGGCACAGATACGCAGTATTTT
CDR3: CASSGRGGTDTQYF

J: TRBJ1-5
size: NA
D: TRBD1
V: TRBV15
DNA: TGTGCCACCAGCACAGGGGACGGACAGGGGGGTCAGCCCCAGCATTTT
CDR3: CATSTGDGQGGQPQHF